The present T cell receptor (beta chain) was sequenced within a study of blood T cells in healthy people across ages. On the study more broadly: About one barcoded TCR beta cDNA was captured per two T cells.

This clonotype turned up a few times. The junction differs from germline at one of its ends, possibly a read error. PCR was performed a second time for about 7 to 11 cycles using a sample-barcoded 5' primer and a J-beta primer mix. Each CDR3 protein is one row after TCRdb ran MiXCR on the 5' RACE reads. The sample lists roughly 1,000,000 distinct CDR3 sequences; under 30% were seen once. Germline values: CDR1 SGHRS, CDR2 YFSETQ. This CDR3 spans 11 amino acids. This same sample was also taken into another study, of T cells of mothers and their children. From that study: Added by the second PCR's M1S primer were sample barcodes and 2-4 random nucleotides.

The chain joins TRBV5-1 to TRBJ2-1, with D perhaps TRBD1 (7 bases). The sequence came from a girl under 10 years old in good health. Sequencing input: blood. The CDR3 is CASSFDRRGLF. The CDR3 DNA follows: TGCGCCAGCAGCTTCGACAGGAGGGGGCTCTTC. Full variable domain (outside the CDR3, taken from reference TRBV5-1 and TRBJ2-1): KAGVTQTPRYLIKTRGQQVTLSCSPISGHRSVSWYQQTPGQGLQFLFEYFSETQRNKGNFPGRFSGRQFSNSRSEMNVSTLELGDSALYLCASSFDRRGLFGPGTRLTVL.